These 31 T cell receptor beta chains originate from one sample sequenced in a study of blood T cell repertoires in COVID-19. Repertoires were generated with immunoSEQ multiplex PCR, while TCRdb's copy carries only in-frame clones and drops some. The profile covers about 24,000 clones, with 80% to 90% appearing a single time and about 8.8% taken by the ten largest. Sequences were obtained from peripheral blood. These receptors were taken from a man between 65 and 85 years old with acute or convalescent COVID-19.

The chain uses TRBV3-1 (or the pseudogene TRBV3-2) and TRBJ2-5; 9 bases match TRBD2. Germline-derived CDR1 and CDR2 are LGHDT and YNNKEL (reference sequence). V was pared by 2 bases and J by 0 bases, with 13 bases of the junction left unmatched. The CDR3 is 19 amino acids. Here the CDR3 reads CASSQLSLMLAGNQETQYF. CDR3 coding DNA: TGTGCCAGCAGCCAACTCTCCTTGATGCTAGCGGGGAACCAAGAGACCCAGTACTTC.

The chain recombines TRBV18 with TRBJ2-3, with 14 nucleotides matching TRBD2. Per the germline V gene, CDR1 is KGHSH and CDR2 is LQKENI. The CDR3 loop spans 20 amino acids. J gave up 2 bases and V 5 bases, and 15 bases lay outside the gene matches. The CDR3, as DNA: TGTGCCAGCTCAAGAACCGGGACTAGCGGGAGTGTAGGGCCCACAGATACGCAGTATTTT. Translating gives CASSRTGTSGSVGPTDTQYF.

The chain combines TRBV29-1 with TRBJ1-3; D possibly corresponds to TRBD1 (6 bases). The CDR3 runs 14 residues. V lost 3 bases, J lost 0 bases, and 9 bases lay in between. Germline assignment: CDR1 SQVTM and CDR2 ANQGSEA. The DNA of the CDR3 is TGCAGCGTTGAGACGACAGGCTCTGGAAACACCATATATTTT. Amino acid sequence: CSVETTGSGNTIYF.

The chain links TRBV6-5 to TRBJ2-2, with 8 bases aligning to TRBD2. Germline-derived CDR1 and CDR2 are MNHEY and SVGAGI. V was pared by 8 bases and J by 7 bases, with 6 bases of the junction left unmatched. CDR3 size: 13 residues. In DNA, the CDR3 is TGTGCCAGCGAGCGGGAGTCGGTCGGGGAGCTGTTTTTT. Encoded protein: CASERESVGELFF.

The chain recombines TRBV28 with TRBJ1-5; 7 bases are a match to TRBD1. Germline V lookup: CDR1 MDHEN, CDR2 SYDVKM. V gave up 7 bases and J gave up 6 bases; unmatched junction bases: 15. The CDR3 runs 16 residues. The CDR3 here is CASIKSDREVSQPQHF. CDR3 bases: TGTGCCAGCATCAAGAGCGACAGGGAAGTAAGTCAGCCCCAGCATTTT.

The chain carries TRBV5-6 and TRBJ1-2, with 8 positions matching TRBD1. Germline V gene data show CDR1 as SGHDT and CDR2 as YYEEEE. After removal of 2 bases from V and 10 bases from J, the junction contained 7 bases not matched to a gene. The CDR3 has 13 amino acids. The CDR3 sequence: CASSLPTGGDYTF. The CDR3 DNA reads as TGTGCCAGCAGCTTACCAACAGGGGGTGACTACACCTTC.

The rearrangement links TRBV12-3 or TRBV12-4 to TRBJ1-1; no clear D gene. The length of the CDR3 is 13 residues. V was shortened by 3 bases and J by 5 bases, with 10 bases between the two germline ends. The CDR3 reads CASSFTGSTEAFF. In DNA form, the CDR3 reads TGTGCCAGCAGTTTTACGGGAAGTACTGAAGCTTTCTTT.

This sequence joins TRBV10-3 and TRBJ2-1; TRBD2 is a possible D gene (6 bases). The CDR3 covers 12 residues. In germline, CDR1 is ENHRY, CDR2 SYGVKD. Trimming left V 4 bases short and J 7 bases short, with 8 bases between. CDR3 in DNA: TGTGCCATCAGTGGGGAGGATAATGAGCAGTTCTTC. This gives the protein CAISGEDNEQFF.

V gene TRBV28 combines with J gene TRBJ2-3; TRBD1 agrees at 11 bases. The CDR3 covers 15 residues. Germline V CDR1 and CDR2: MDHEN, SYDVKM. Trimming cost V 5 bases and J 3 bases; bases outside gene matches: 4. CDR3 region: CASSLDRGRTDTQYF. In nucleotides, the CDR3 is TGTGCCAGCAGTCTGGACAGGGGGCGAACAGATACGCAGTATTTT.

This rearrangement joins TRBV6-5 to TRBJ1-2; 7 nucleotides match TRBD1. The CDR3 contains 14 residues. J lost 7 bases, V lost 8 bases, and 13 bases had no gene match. CDR1 and CDR2 from the germline V gene are MNHEY and SVGAGI. Here the CDR3 reads CASDGQALRGGYTF. The CDR3 DNA reads TGTGCCAGCGATGGACAGGCCCTTCGTGGTGGCTACACCTTC.

The chain combines TRBV18 with TRBJ1-4; D is possibly TRBD1 (5 bases). The V gene's germline CDR1 is KGHSH and CDR2 LQKENI. The CDR3 length is 14 residues. V was shortened by 3 bases and J by 5 bases, with 10 bases between the two germline ends. The DNA for the CDR3 is TGTGCCAGCTCACCTCCAGGGTCAAATGAAAAACTGTTTTTT. As protein: CASSPPGSNEKLFF.

This chain joins TRBV5-5 and TRBJ2-7, with D possibly TRBD1 on 5 matching bases. Per germline, CDR1 SGHKS and CDR2 YYEKEE (reference sequence). The CDR3 extends over 14 amino acids. With 5 bases removed from V and 3 bases from J, the gap between germline ends came to 15 bases. CDR3 in amino acids: CASSMSTDHYEQYF. CDR3 bases: TGTGCCAGCAGTATGTCGACAGACCACTACGAGCAGTACTTC.

This chain links TRBV30 with TRBJ2-2; possibly TRBD1 for D (6 bases). The CDR3 is made up of 12 amino acids. V lost 2 bases to trimming and J lost 5 bases, with 6 bases between them. The germline CDR1 and CDR2 sequences are GTSNPN and SVGIG (reference sequence). The CDR3 reads CAWSTGTGELFF. The CDR3 DNA reads TGTGCCTGGAGTACAGGGACCGGGGAGCTGTTTTTT.

The V and J genes are TRBV7-9 and TRBJ1-1; perhaps TRBD1 as D (5 bases). Germline-derived CDR1 and CDR2 are SEHNR and FQNEAQ (reference sequence). V was trimmed by 6 bases and J by 0 bases, leaving 20 bases between them. CDR3 size: 17 residues. CDR3 sequence: CASRATPAGPMNTEAFF. The CDR3 nucleotides read TGTGCCAGCAGAGCTACGCCGGCGGGACCGATGAACACTGAAGCTTTCTTT.

The chain is built from TRBV19 and TRBJ2-2; TRBD2 is a possible D gene (5 bases). V lost 10 bases and J 0 bases, leaving 12 bases between the germline ends. From germline, CDR1 is LNHDA and CDR2 SQIVND (reference sequence). The CDR3 runs to 14 residues. For the CDR3, the DNA is TGTGCCACTCCACGAGGGACGAACACCGGGGAGCTGTTTTTT. Amino acids: CATPRGTNTGELFF.

V gene TRBV29-1 combines with J gene TRBJ2-7, with TRBD1 identical over 8 bases. The CDR3 is 15 amino acids. After removal of 2 bases from V and 4 bases from J, the junction contained 10 bases not matched to a gene. In germline, CDR1 is SQVTM, CDR2 ANQGSEA. DNA of the CDR3: TGCAGCGTTGAATCGGCCACAGGGGGGATATACGAGCAGTACTTC. Protein sequence: CSVESATGGIYEQYF.

The genes are TRBV5-1 and TRBJ2-1; 8 positions agree with TRBD1. The CDR3 length is 16 residues. Germline CDR1 and CDR2: SGHRS and YFSETQ. The ends lost 4 bases at V and 7 bases at J; junction bases unmatched: 13. CDR3 in amino acids: CASSLQPGQGINEQFF. The CDR3 region has the DNA TGCGCCAGCAGCCTTCAACCCGGACAGGGAATAAATGAGCAGTTCTTC.

V usage is TRBV18 and J usage is TRBJ2-7; unclear D gene. V was pared by 3 bases and J by 7 bases, with 13 bases between. Germline loops: CDR1 KGHSH, CDR2 LQKENI. CDR3 length: 13 residues. CDR3 DNA sequence: TGTGCCAGCTCACCGGGCCCTTTAATGGAGCAGTACTTC. Translation gives CASSPGPLMEQYF.

The chain is built from TRBV3-1 (or the pseudogene TRBV3-2) and TRBJ1-1; no clear D gene. CDR1 LGHDT and CDR2 YNNKEL come from the germline V gene (reference sequence). This CDR3 is 11 amino acids long. The V end lost 0 bases, the J end lost 7 bases, and 3 bases lay between the germline ends. CDR3 nucleotides: TGTGCCAGCAGCCAAGATAATGAAGCTTTCTTT. It yields the protein CASSQDNEAFF.

This clone was picked up one time. DNA for the CDR3: TGTGCCAGCAGGGACAGGGTCGGCGAGCAGTACTTC. Translation gives CASRDRVGEQYF. V gene TRBV6-5 combines with J gene TRBJ2-7; 8 bases match TRBD1. The germline CDR1 and CDR2 sequences are MNHEY and SVGAGI. V lost 6 bases and J lost 6; bases outside the gene matches: 4. The CDR3 runs to 12 residues.

In regard to this clone: Relative to the germline gene, one junction end is altered; a read error may explain this. Here the CDR3 reads CASSLLQNAEAFF. The CDR3 nucleotides read TGTGCCAGCAGTTTATTACAGAACGCTGAAGCTTTCTTT. The chain employs TRBV12-3 or TRBV12-4 and TRBJ1-1; no clear D. The CDR3 runs to 13 residues.

The rearrangement joins TRBV4-1 to TRBJ1-1; D gene unclear. V was clipped by 3 bases and J by 3 bases, with 11 bases between them. Germline V gene sequence: CDR1 MGHRA, CDR2 YSYEKL. The CDR3 runs to 14 residues. The CDR3 nucleotides read TGCGCCAGCAGCCATCCTGGTCGGGACACTGAAGCTTTCTTT. Residues: CASSHPGRDTEAFF.

The J gene is TRBJ1-3, the V gene TRBV18; D uncertain. V dropped 2 bases and J dropped 0 bases, with 8 bases sitting between them. Germline V CDR1 and CDR2: KGHSH, LQKENI. CDR3 length: 15 residues. Here the CDR3 reads CASSPNVDSGNTIYF. The DNA of the CDR3 is TGTGCCAGCTCACCAAACGTAGACTCTGGAAACACCATATATTTT.

The V and J genes are TRBV19 and TRBJ2-7, with D tentatively TRBD2 (5 bases). Germline CDR1 reads LNHDA; CDR2 reads SQIVND (reference sequence). Trimming took off 5 bases at V and 6 bases at J, with 17 bases between the two ends. The CDR3 has 14 amino acids. Here the CDR3 DNA reads TGTGCCAGTAGTTCCCGGACGGGGAGCCGCGAGCAGTACTTC. It is translated as CASSSRTGSREQYF.

The CDR3 reads CASSPASGSYNEQFF. The DNA of the CDR3 is TGCGCCAGCAGCCCAGCTAGCGGGTCTTACAATGAGCAGTTCTTC. The chain recombines TRBV5-1 with TRBJ2-1, with 8 bases fitting TRBD2. Germline lookup yields CDR1 SGHRS and CDR2 YFSETQ. This CDR3 spans 15 amino acids. The junction had 7 bases not matched to a gene; V was cut back by 4 bases and J by 4 bases.

The rearrangement joins TRBV2 to TRBJ2-1; 9 bases match TRBD2. Germline CDR1 is SNHLY and CDR2 is FYNNEI. The CDR3 has 17 amino acids. The junction had 10 bases not matched to a gene; V was cut back by 3 bases and J by 4 bases. DNA of the CDR3: TGTGCCAGCAGTGAGACGTTGACTAGCGGACCTTACAATGAGCAGTTCTTC. This translates into CASSETLTSGPYNEQFF.

The V and J genes are TRBV18 and TRBJ1-6, with 7 bases lining up with TRBD1. The length of the CDR3 is 15 residues. V was clipped by 3 bases and J by 7 bases; unmatched bases: 6. The germline CDR1 and CDR2 sequences are KGHSH and LQKENI. The CDR3 DNA is TGTGCCAGCTCACCCCAGGGGGTGGGCAATTCACCCCTCCACTTT. Translated: CASSPQGVGNSPLHF.

V and J are TRBV3-1 (or the pseudogene TRBV3-2) and TRBJ1-2; TRBD1 is a possible D gene (5 bases). The CDR3 sequence is 15 residues long. Per germline, CDR1 LGHDT and CDR2 YNNKEL (reference sequence). With 1 base removed from V and 4 bases from J, the gap between germline ends came to 13 bases. CDR3 DNA sequence: TGTGCCAGCAGCCAAGCACCGGGGGTGGGCTATGGCTACACCTTC. Translation gives CASSQAPGVGYGYTF.

The chain joins TRBV5-1 to TRBJ2-7; TRBD2 is a possible D gene (7 bases). CDR3 length: 14 amino acids. V gave up 6 bases and J gave up 3 bases, with 16 bases separating them. Looked up from germline, CDR1 is SGHRS and CDR2 is YFSETQ. This chain's CDR3 is CASTPGGPNYEQYF. In DNA, the CDR3 is TGCGCCAGCACTCCCGGGGGGCCCAACTACGAGCAGTACTTC. The full variable domain, with the rest looked up from reference TRBV5-1 and TRBJ2-7, is KAGVTQTPRYLIKTRGQQVTLSCSPISGHRSVSWYQQTPGQGLQFLFEYFSETQRNKGNFPGRFSGRQFSNSRSEMNVSTLELGDSALYLCASTPGGPNYEQYFGPGTRLTVT.

This chain joins TRBV4-1 and TRBJ1-5, with TRBD1 matching 8 bases. CDR3 length: 15 residues. CDR1 and CDR2 from the germline V gene are MGHRA and YSYEKL. After removal of 0 bases from V and 4 bases from J, the junction contained 2 bases not matched to a gene. In DNA form, the CDR3 reads TGCGCCAGCAGCCAAGACGACAGGGGAAATCAGCCCCAGCATTTT. Translation gives CASSQDDRGNQPQHF.

The chain couples TRBV9 to TRBJ2-1, with D tentatively TRBD1 (6 bases). Per germline, CDR1 SGDLS and CDR2 YYNGEE. With 4 bases removed from V and 8 bases from J, the gap between germline ends came to 19 bases. The CDR3 loop spans 15 amino acids. The CDR3 sequence is CASSPEDRGWDEQFF. CDR3 sequence (DNA): TGTGCCAGCAGCCCCGAGGACAGAGGCTGGGATGAGCAGTTCTTC.